This TCR beta chain originates from a study of T cells after yellow fever vaccination. Overall study results and limits: Contaminants from the bulk population, in the form of abundant clonotypes, could be found in FACS-sorted repertoires. The appearance of a small share of clonotypes in both CD4 and CD8 compartments was observed. Most primary-vaccination clones recurred post-booster (under 98% CD4, 88% CD8).

TCRdb re-analysed the 5' RACE reads in MiXCR, keeping a single row per CDR3 protein. The profile shows 500,000 to 550,000 distinct CDR3 sequences, 21% of them singletons. Worth noting for this clonotype: The antigen remains unidentified.

The CDR3 is 15 residues long. V dropped 4 bases and J dropped 5; count of bases not matched to a gene: 9. CDR1 is SGHTA and CDR2 is FQGNSA in the germline V gene. The chain links TRBV7-2 to TRBJ2-7; 9 bases map to TRBD1. The TCR sequence derives from a man between 18 and 29 years old who received the YFV17D yellow fever vaccine. Specimen: PBMCs, collected approximately 22 days after the first yellow fever vaccination. CDR3 sequence reads: CASSSERTGEDEQYF. As DNA, the CDR3 is TGTGCCAGCAGCTCCGAAAGGACAGGGGAGGACGAGCAGTACTTC.